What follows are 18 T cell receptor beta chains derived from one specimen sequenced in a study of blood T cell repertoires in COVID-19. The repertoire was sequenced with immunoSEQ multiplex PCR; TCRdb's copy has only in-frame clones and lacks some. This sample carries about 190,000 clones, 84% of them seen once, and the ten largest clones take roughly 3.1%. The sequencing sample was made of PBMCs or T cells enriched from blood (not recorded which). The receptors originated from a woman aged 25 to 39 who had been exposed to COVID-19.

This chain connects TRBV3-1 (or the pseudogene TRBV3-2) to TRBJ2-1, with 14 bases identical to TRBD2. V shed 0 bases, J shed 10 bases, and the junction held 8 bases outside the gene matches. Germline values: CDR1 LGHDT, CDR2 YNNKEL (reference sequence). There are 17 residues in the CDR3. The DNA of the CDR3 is TGTGCCAGCAGCCAAGATGTGACTAGCGGGGGGGTTTCCGAGCAGTTCTTC. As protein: CASSQDVTSGGVSEQFF.

The CDR3 spells CATGTASYGYTF. The CDR3 DNA is TGTGCCACCGGGACAGCCTCATATGGCTACACCTTC. The J gene is TRBJ1-2, the V gene TRBV19, with TRBD1 matching over 7 bases. Germline CDR1 and CDR2: LNHDA and SQIVND (reference sequence). Losses at the gene ends were 10 bases for V and 5 bases for J; bases not matched to a gene: 7. CDR3 length: 12 residues.

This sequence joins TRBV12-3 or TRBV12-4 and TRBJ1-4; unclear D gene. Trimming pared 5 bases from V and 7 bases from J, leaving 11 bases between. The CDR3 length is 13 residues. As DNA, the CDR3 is TGTGCCAGCAGTCGATCAGGATCTGAAAAACTGTTTTTT. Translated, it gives CASSRSGSEKLFF.

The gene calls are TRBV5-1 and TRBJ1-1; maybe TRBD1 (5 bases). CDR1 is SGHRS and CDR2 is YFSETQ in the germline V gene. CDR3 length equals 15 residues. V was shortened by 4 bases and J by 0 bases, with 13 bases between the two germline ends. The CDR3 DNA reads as TGCGCCAGCAGCAGACGACAGAGCATGAACACTGAAGCTTTCTTT. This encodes CASSRRQSMNTEAFF.

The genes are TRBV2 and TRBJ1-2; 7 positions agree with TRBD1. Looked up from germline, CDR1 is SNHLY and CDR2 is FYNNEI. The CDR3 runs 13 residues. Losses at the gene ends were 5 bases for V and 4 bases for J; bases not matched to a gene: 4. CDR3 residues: CASSRQGIYGYTF. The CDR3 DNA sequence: TGTGCCAGCAGTCGACAGGGAATCTATGGCTACACCTTC.

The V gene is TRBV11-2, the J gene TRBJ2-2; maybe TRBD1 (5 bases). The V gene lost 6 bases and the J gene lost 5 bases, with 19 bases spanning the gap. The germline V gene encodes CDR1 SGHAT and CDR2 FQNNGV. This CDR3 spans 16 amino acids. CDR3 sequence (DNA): TGTGCCAGCAGACCGACTCTTGCAGGGAAGACCGGGGAGCTGTTTTTT. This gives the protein CASRPTLAGKTGELFF.

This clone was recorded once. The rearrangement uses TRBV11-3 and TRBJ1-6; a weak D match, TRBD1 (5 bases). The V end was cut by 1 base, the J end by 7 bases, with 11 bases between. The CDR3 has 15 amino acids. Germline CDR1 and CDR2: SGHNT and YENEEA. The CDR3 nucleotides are TGTGCCAGCAGCTTAGTAAGCGGGGGGAATTCACCCCTCCACTTT. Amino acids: CASSLVSGGNSPLHF.

CDR3: CASSVLTGANTEAFF. CDR3 sequence (DNA): TGTGCCAGCAGCGTACTCACAGGGGCTAACACTGAAGCTTTCTTT. J is TRBJ1-1 and V is TRBV9; TRBD1 aligns across 7 bases. The junction had 5 bases not matched to a gene; V was cut back by 1 base and J by 2 bases. Germline values: CDR1 SGDLS, CDR2 YYNGEE. CDR3 size: 15 residues. The full variable domain, with the rest looked up from reference TRBV9 and TRBJ1-1, is DSGVTQTPKHLITATGQRVTLRCSPRSGDLSVYWYQQSLDQGLQFLIQYYNGEERAKGNILERFSAQQFPDLHSELNLSSLELGDSALYFCASSVLTGANTEAFFGQGTRLTVV.

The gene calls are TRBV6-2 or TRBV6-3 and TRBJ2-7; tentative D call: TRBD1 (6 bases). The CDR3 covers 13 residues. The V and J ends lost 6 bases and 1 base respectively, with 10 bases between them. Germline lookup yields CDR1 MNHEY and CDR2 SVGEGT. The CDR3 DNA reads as TGTGCCAGCAGCAAGACAGGATCCTACGAGCAGTACTTC. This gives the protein CASSKTGSYEQYF.

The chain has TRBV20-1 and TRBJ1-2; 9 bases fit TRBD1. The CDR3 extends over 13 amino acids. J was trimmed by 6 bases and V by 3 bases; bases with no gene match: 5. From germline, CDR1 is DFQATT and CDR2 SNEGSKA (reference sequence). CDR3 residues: CSASQQGAHGYTF. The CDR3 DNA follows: TGCAGTGCTAGTCAACAGGGGGCGCATGGCTACACCTTC.

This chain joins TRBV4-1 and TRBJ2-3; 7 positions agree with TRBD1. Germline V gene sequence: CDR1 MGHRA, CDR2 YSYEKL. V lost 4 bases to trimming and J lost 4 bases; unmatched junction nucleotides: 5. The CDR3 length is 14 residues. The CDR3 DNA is TGCGCCAGCAGCCCACAGGGGAGTCCAGATACGCAGTATTTT. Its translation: CASSPQGSPDTQYF.

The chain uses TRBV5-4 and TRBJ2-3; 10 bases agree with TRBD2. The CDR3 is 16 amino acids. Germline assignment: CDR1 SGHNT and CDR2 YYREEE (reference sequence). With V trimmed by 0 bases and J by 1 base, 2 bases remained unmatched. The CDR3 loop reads CASSLGLAGGTDTQYF. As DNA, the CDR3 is TGTGCCAGCAGCTTGGGGCTAGCGGGGGGCACAGATACGCAGTATTTT.

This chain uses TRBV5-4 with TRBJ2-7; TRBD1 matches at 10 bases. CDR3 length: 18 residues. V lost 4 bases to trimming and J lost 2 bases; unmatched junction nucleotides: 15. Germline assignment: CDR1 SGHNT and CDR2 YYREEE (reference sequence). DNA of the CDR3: TGTGCCAGCAGCCTCCCCCCCGGGAGCGGGACAGGGGCCTACGAGCAGTACTTC. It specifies CASSLPPGSGTGAYEQYF.

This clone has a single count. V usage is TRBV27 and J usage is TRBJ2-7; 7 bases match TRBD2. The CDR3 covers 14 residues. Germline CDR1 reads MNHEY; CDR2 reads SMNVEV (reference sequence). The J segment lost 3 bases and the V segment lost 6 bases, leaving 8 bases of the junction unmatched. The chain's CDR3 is CASSRGAGVYEQYF. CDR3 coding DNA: TGTGCCAGCAGCCGTGGGGCGGGGGTCTACGAGCAGTACTTC.

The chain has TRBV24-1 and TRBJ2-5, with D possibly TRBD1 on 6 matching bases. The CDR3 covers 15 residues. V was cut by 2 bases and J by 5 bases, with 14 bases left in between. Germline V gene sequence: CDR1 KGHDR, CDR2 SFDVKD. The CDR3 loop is CATSDSRTDGETQYF. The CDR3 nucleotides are TGTGCCACCAGTGATTCCAGGACAGACGGGGAGACCCAGTACTTC.

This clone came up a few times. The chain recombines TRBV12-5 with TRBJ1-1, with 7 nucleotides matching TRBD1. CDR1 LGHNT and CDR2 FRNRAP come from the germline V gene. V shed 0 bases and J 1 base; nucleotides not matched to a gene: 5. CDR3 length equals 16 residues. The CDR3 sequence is CASGLVLGQQNTEAFF. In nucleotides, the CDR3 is TGTGCTAGTGGTTTGGTACTGGGACAGCAGAACACTGAAGCTTTCTTT.

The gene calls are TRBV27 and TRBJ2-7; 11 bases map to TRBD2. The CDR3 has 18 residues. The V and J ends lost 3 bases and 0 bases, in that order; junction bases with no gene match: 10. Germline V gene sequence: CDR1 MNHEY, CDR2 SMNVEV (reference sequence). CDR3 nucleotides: TGTGCCAGCAGTTTTAGTACTAGCGGGGGCGATTTCTCCTACGAGCAGTACTTC. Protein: CASSFSTSGGDFSYEQYF.

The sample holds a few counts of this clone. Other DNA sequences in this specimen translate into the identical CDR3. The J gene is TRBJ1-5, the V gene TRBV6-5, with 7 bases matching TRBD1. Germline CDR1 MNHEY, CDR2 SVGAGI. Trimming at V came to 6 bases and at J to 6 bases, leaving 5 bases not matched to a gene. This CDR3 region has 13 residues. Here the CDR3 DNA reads TGTGCCAGCAGCTGGGACAGAACTCAGCCCCAGCATTTT. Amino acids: CASSWDRTQPQHF.